The 23 T cell receptor beta chains in this list originate from one sample, sequenced in a study of cytomegalovirus exposure and HLA in healthy donors. PCR used 60 Vbeta primers and 13 Jbeta primers. The assay was immunoSEQ multiplex PCR, and TCRdb's table has in-frame clones only and misses some. The data hold under 200,000 clones, with approximately 75% observed a single time. Specimen: PBMCs. All receptors derive from a woman between 18 and 29 years old in good health and CMV-seronegative.

The CDR3 protein is CASSLSRAGGEQYF. The CDR3 nucleotides read TGTGCCAGCAGTTTAAGCAGGGCCGGGGGGGAGCAGTACTTC. The chain links TRBV27 to TRBJ2-7; 7 bases are shared with TRBD2. Germline values: CDR1 MNHEY, CDR2 SMNVEV (reference sequence). V dropped 2 bases and J dropped 7; count of bases not matched to a gene: 8. The CDR3 consists of 14 residues.

The chain is built from TRBV7-3 and TRBJ2-7; D is undetermined. V lost 2 bases and J 2 bases, leaving 13 bases between the germline ends. The CDR3 runs 15 residues. Germline values: CDR1 SGHTA, CDR2 FQGTGA. CDR3 sequence: CASSLSGGMAYEQYF. DNA of the CDR3: TGTGCCAGCAGCTTATCCGGCGGTATGGCCTACGAGCAGTACTTC.

The chain combines TRBV2 with TRBJ2-3; maybe TRBD2 (6 bases). Germline lookup yields CDR1 SNHLY and CDR2 FYNNEI. The CDR3 spans 13 residues. Trimming stripped 7 bases from V and 4 bases from J, with 12 bases between. Here the CDR3 reads CASKVRESDTQYF. In DNA form, the CDR3 reads TGTGCCAGCAAAGTTCGGGAGTCAGATACGCAGTATTTT.

The V gene is TRBV4-1, the J gene TRBJ1-6, with a possible D match to TRBD1 (6 bases). The germline gives CDR1 MGHRA, CDR2 YSYEKL. The CDR3 totals 16 residues. V was trimmed by 2 bases and J by 7 bases, leaving 15 bases between them. The CDR3 DNA reads TGCGCCAGCAGCCAACCTGGGACATTAAGGAATTCACCCCTCCACTTT. Encoded protein: CASSQPGTLRNSPLHF.

J is TRBJ1-1 and V is TRBV2, with 7 bases fitting TRBD1. Germline trimming cut 8 bases from V and 0 bases from J; bases unmatched to any gene: 6. CDR3 length: 14 amino acids. Germline CDR1 reads SNHLY; CDR2 reads FYNNEI. The CDR3 coding sequence is TGTGCCAGCCTAGGACAGGAGATGAACACTGAAGCTTTCTTT. It is translated as CASLGQEMNTEAFF. Drawing the rest from reference TRBV2 and TRBJ1-1, the complete variable domain is EPEVTQTPSHQVTQMGQEVILRCVPISNHLYFYWYRQILGQKVEFLVSFYNNEISEKSEIFDDQFSVERPDGSNFTLKIRSTKLEDSAMYFCASLGQEMNTEAFFGQGTRLTVV.

The sample holds a few counts of this clone. The chain is built from TRBV10-1 and TRBJ2-7; D uncertain. Germline V gene data show CDR1 as WNHNN and CDR2 as SYGVQD (reference sequence). The CDR3 length is 9 residues. V was shortened by 9 bases and J by 3 bases, with 3 bases between the two germline ends. The CDR3 protein is CASSYEQYF. In nucleotides, the CDR3 is TGCGCCAGTAGCTACGAGCAGTACTTC.

This clone came up once. The chain is built from TRBV5-1 and TRBJ1-1; D perhaps matches TRBD1 (6 bases). The V gene's germline CDR1 is SGHRS and CDR2 YFSETQ. The ends were cut back, 5 bases at V and 1 base at J, with 9 bases in the middle. This CDR3 is 13 amino acids long. The CDR3 reads CASSWTANTEAFF. CDR3 sequence (DNA): TGCGCCAGCAGTTGGACAGCGAACACTGAAGCTTTCTTT.

Remarks on this clone: Other DNA sequences in the same sample also yield this CDR3. The chain employs TRBV6-5 and TRBJ2-7; D is possibly TRBD2 (5 bases). This CDR3 region has 11 residues. V lost 5 bases, J lost 7 bases, and 9 bases lay in between. Germline V gene lookup returns CDR1 MNHEY and CDR2 SVGAGI. CDR3 sequence (DNA): TGTGCCAGCAGTCGATCGGGGGAGCAGTACTTC. This sequence encodes CASSRSGEQYF.

The rearrangement joins TRBV28 to TRBJ2-7; the D gene is possibly TRBD1 (6 bases). The CDR3 length is 14 residues. CDR1 is MDHEN, CDR2 SYDVKM, per germline. Trimming cost V 4 bases and J 0 bases, with 10 bases left between them. CDR3 sequence reads: CASSYPDSSYEQYF. The CDR3 DNA reads TGTGCCAGCAGTTATCCGGACAGCTCCTACGAGCAGTACTTC.

V gene TRBV7-2 combines with J gene TRBJ1-1; D may be TRBD1 (5 bases). This CDR3 region has 14 residues. Trimming removed 5 bases from V and 1 base from J, with 11 bases in between. Germline CDR1 reads SGHTA; CDR2 reads FQGNSA. CDR3 nucleotides: TGTGCCAGCAGCCGTCGTGACAGGAACACTGAAGCTTTCTTT. Amino acids: CASSRRDRNTEAFF.

This rearrangement joins TRBV13 to TRBJ2-1; D unresolved. Germline CDR1 and CDR2: PRHDT and FYEKMQ (reference sequence). CDR3 length equals 15 residues. The V gene lost 0 bases and the J gene lost 2 bases, with 8 bases spanning the gap. The CDR3, as DNA: TGTGCCAGCAGCTTAGGCCTACAGCCCTACAATGAGCAGTTCTTC. Residues: CASSLGLQPYNEQFF.

V usage is TRBV7-9 and J usage is TRBJ2-1, with D tentatively TRBD1 (8 bases). Trimming left V 5 bases short and J 5 bases short, with 16 bases between. This CDR3 has 15 amino acids. Per germline, CDR1 SEHNR and CDR2 FQNEAQ (reference sequence). CDR3 sequence (DNA): TGTGCCAGCAGCCTCTGGACAGGGAGGGACAATGAGCAGTTCTTC. Translating gives CASSLWTGRDNEQFF.

V gene TRBV21-1 combines with J gene TRBJ1-2. TRBV21-1 constitutes a pseudogene. The CDR3 consists of 14 residues. The CDR3: CASSNRVPFYGYTF. As DNA, the CDR3 is TGTGCCAGCAGCAATCGGGTTCCGTTCTATGGCTACACCTTC.

This chain uses TRBV7-9 with TRBJ1-4; the D is unclear. V lost 5 bases to trimming and J lost 7 bases, with 17 bases between them. The CDR3 runs 15 residues. The germline V gene encodes CDR1 SEHNR and CDR2 FQNEAQ (reference sequence). The CDR3 nucleotides are TGTGCCAGCAGCCCGCCAGACTCTATACGTGAAAAACTGTTTTTT. It specifies CASSPPDSIREKLFF.

J is TRBJ2-3 and V is TRBV30; TRBD2 matches 7 bases. From germline, CDR1 is GTSNPN and CDR2 SVGIG (reference sequence). V lost 4 bases and J lost 0; bases outside the gene matches: 7. This CDR3 spans 15 amino acids. The CDR3 DNA follows: TGTGCCTGGATCCCCAGCGGGATAAGCACAGATACGCAGTATTTT. It specifies CAWIPSGISTDTQYF.

The CDR3, as DNA: TGTGCCAGCAGCCCGCACCGGGACAGGGGACCCTACGAGCAGTACTTC. Protein product: CASSPHRDRGPYEQYF. The genes are TRBV7-8 and TRBJ2-7, with TRBD1 matching 10 bases. This CDR3 is built from 16 residues. Per the germline V gene, CDR1 is SGHVS and CDR2 is FQNEAQ. V was clipped by 5 bases and J by 2 bases; unmatched bases: 9.

CDR3 in DNA: TGCGCCAGCAGCGGTGGGACCAGGGAGGGCACCGGGGAGCTGTTTTTT. It codes for CASSGGTREGTGELFF. The chain recombines TRBV5-1 with TRBJ2-2; 7 positions agree with TRBD2. The CDR3 runs 16 residues. Germline loops: CDR1 SGHRS, CDR2 YFSETQ. V trimming: 4 bases; J trimming: 4 bases; junction bases outside the gene matches: 10.

This chain uses TRBV25-1 with TRBJ2-7; 10 bases agree with TRBD2. From germline, CDR1 is MGHDK and CDR2 SYGVNS. The CDR3 runs 16 residues. Trimming at V came to 4 bases and at J to 3 bases, leaving 9 bases not matched to a gene. The CDR3: CASSASGSDYYYEQYF. In DNA form, the CDR3 reads TGTGCCAGCAGTGCTAGCGGGAGTGACTACTACTACGAGCAGTACTTC.

The chain carries TRBV19 and TRBJ2-6; no clear D gene. Trimming removed 5 bases at V and 2 bases at J, with 16 bases between. CDR3 length: 17 amino acids. In germline, CDR1 is LNHDA, CDR2 SQIVND (reference sequence). CDR3 sequence: CASSPLMAGPGANVLTF. Written as DNA, the CDR3 is TGTGCCAGTAGTCCCCTGATGGCAGGCCCTGGGGCCAACGTCCTGACTTTC.

The chain recombines TRBV2 with TRBJ1-1, with TRBD1 matching over 8 bases. The ends lost 4 bases at V and 6 bases at J; junction bases unmatched: 4. This CDR3 contains 13 residues. From germline, CDR1 is SNHLY and CDR2 FYNNEI. The CDR3 loop reads CASSGEQGAEAFF. In DNA form, the CDR3 reads TGTGCCAGCAGTGGCGAACAGGGGGCTGAAGCTTTCTTT. The variable domain in full, with the rest retrieved from reference TRBV2 and TRBJ1-1, is EPEVTQTPSHQVTQMGQEVILRCVPISNHLYFYWYRQILGQKVEFLVSFYNNEISEKSEIFDDQFSVERPDGSNFTLKIRSTKLEDSAMYFCASSGEQGAEAFFGQGTRLTVV.

The V call is TRBV6-5, the J call TRBJ2-7, with D unresolved. The CDR3 consists of 13 residues. Trimming shortened V by 2 bases and J by 3 bases, and 8 bases separated the two germline ends. Germline V lookup: CDR1 MNHEY, CDR2 SVGAGI. The CDR3 nucleotides are TGTGCCAGCAGTTACGAGGCAAGCTACGAGCAGTACTTC. It encodes CASSYEASYEQYF.

The CDR3 loop is CASSPAAVAYNEQFF. CDR3 coding DNA: TGTGCCAGCAGCCCCGCCGCGGTTGCTTACAATGAGCAGTTCTTC. This sequence joins TRBV7-3 and TRBJ2-1; D ambiguous. The germline V and J ends were trimmed by 5 bases and 4 bases, with 15 bases remaining between them. Germline-derived CDR1 and CDR2 are SGHTA and FQGTGA. The CDR3 loop spans 15 amino acids. Variable domain in full (rest from reference TRBV7-3 and TRBJ2-1): GAGVSQTPSNKVTEKGKYVELRCDPISGHTALYWYRQSLGQGPEFLIYFQGTGAADDSGLPNDRFFAVRPEGSVSTLKIQRTERGDSAVYLCASSPAAVAYNEQFFGPGTRLTVL.

This rearrangement joins TRBV11-1 to TRBJ2-3; D is unresolved. Trimming removed 1 base from V and 6 bases from J, with 11 bases in between. Germline CDR1 is SGHAT and CDR2 is FQDESV (reference sequence). The CDR3 loop spans 14 amino acids. CDR3 nucleotide sequence: TGTGCCAGCAGCTTAGTCGTTAGCTGGGATACGCAGTATTTT. Its protein is CASSLVVSWDTQYF.